The 21 T cell receptor beta chains below all came from one sample that was sequenced in a study of shared clonotypes between healthy human individuals (dated by TCRdb to 2020 to 2022). Libraries were constructed by the immunoSEQ multiplex PCR assay. TCRdb limited this immuneACCESS table to in-frame rearrangements with V and J called. A share of clones is missing; checked studies link under half to unresolved V genes, and the rest is unexplained. The sample table holds more than 2,000,000 clones, of which around 94% were seen once. The top ten clones comprise around 0.14% of the sample. Sample: naive CD4+ T cells sorted from blood. The cell subset or site label corresponds to: CD45RA+ positively selected. The receptors come from a man aged 18 to 30 in good health.

The chain recombines TRBV11-2 with TRBJ1-1; 8 bases fit TRBD1. CDR1 and CDR2 from the germline V gene are SGHAT and FQNNGV. After removal of 2 bases from V and 11 bases from J, the junction contained 7 bases not matched to a gene. The CDR3 runs 13 residues. The chain's CDR3 is CASSLSTGVRAFF. For the CDR3, the DNA is TGTGCCAGCAGCTTATCGACAGGGGTGCGGGCTTTCTTT.

This chain uses TRBV7-6 with TRBJ2-7; 9 bases fit TRBD2. The CDR3 loop spans 16 amino acids. Trimming took 4 bases from V and 7 from J; bases not matched to a gene: 14. CDR1 SGHVS and CDR2 FNYEAQ come from the germline V gene. The CDR3 protein is CASSSLGGRALGEQYF. CDR3 DNA sequence: TGTGCCAGCAGCTCCCTCGGCGGGAGGGCCCTGGGAGAGCAGTACTTC.

The chain couples TRBV10-3 to TRBJ2-5; 7 nucleotides line up with TRBD1. Germline V gene data show CDR1 as ENHRY and CDR2 as SYGVKD. This CDR3 comprises 13 residues. Losses at the gene ends were 4 bases for V and 3 bases for J; bases not matched to a gene: 2. The CDR3 sequence: CAISGGQKETQYF. The CDR3 region has the DNA TGTGCCATCAGTGGGGGACAGAAAGAGACCCAGTACTTC.

This clone came up once. This rearrangement joins TRBV5-5 to TRBJ1-4; 7 nucleotides agree with TRBD1. The CDR3 is 15 amino acids. Germline loops: CDR1 SGHKS, CDR2 YYEKEE (reference sequence). Trimming at V came to 4 bases and at J to 8 bases, leaving 11 bases not matched to a gene. CDR3 in DNA: TGTGCCAGCAGCCCGAACAGGGGAGGGGGAGAAAAACTGTTTTTT. Its translation: CASSPNRGGGEKLFF. Full variable domain (missing parts from reference TRBV5-5 and TRBJ1-4): DAGVTQSPTHLIKTRGQQVTLRCSPISGHKSVSWYQQVLGQGPQFIFQYYEKEERGRGNFPDRFSARQFPNYSSELNVNALLLGDSALYLCASSPNRGGGEKLFFGSGTQLSVL.

The chain joins TRBV20-1 to TRBJ2-1, with D hard to call. The germline CDR1 and CDR2 sequences are DFQATT and SNEGSKA (reference sequence). Trimming took 3 bases from V and 7 from J, leaving 7 bases between them. The length of the CDR3 is 11 residues. CDR3 nucleotide sequence: TGCAGTGCTAGTCGCGAAAATGAGCAGTTCTTC. Its protein product is CSASRENEQFF.

The genes are TRBV11-2 and TRBJ2-2; 9 bases match TRBD1. Germline CDR1 reads SGHAT; CDR2 reads FQNNGV. V was pared by 1 base and J by 6 bases, with 3 bases of the junction left unmatched. The length of the CDR3 is 15 residues. The CDR3 loop is CASSLGDRVAGELFF. The CDR3 coding sequence is TGTGCCAGCAGCTTAGGGGACAGGGTTGCCGGGGAGCTGTTTTTT.

This chain links TRBV27 with TRBJ2-3; TRBD2 matches at 12 bases. This CDR3 spans 17 amino acids. V gave up 6 bases and J gave up 1 base; unmatched junction bases: 8. The germline V gene has CDR1 MNHEY and CDR2 SMNVEV (reference sequence). The chain's CDR3 is CASSSRLAGVRTDTQYF. The CDR3 DNA reads TGTGCCAGCAGCTCCAGACTAGCGGGAGTGCGCACAGATACGCAGTATTTT.

V and J are TRBV6-4 and TRBJ1-6; D is unclear. The germline CDR1 and CDR2 sequences are MRHNA and SNTAGT. Trimming left V 1 base short and J 9 bases short, with 13 bases between. There are 15 residues in the CDR3. The DNA of the CDR3 is TGTGCCAGCAGTGACTACGCAACCTGGGGTTCACCCCTCCACTTT. Translated: CASSDYATWGSPLHF.

The chain joins TRBV12-5 to TRBJ2-3; no clear D. Trimming took off 1 base at V and 2 bases at J, with 4 bases between the two ends. This CDR3 region has 13 residues. Germline V gene lookup returns CDR1 LGHNT and CDR2 FRNRAP. CDR3 residues: CASGLGYTDTQYF. The CDR3 DNA reads TGTGCTAGTGGTTTGGGTTACACAGATACGCAGTATTTT. The full variable domain, with the rest looked up from reference TRBV12-5 and TRBJ2-3, is DARVTQTPRHKVTEMGQEVTMRCQPILGHNTVFWYRQTMMQGLELLAYFRNRAPLDDSGMPKDRFSAEMPDATLATLKIQPSEPRDSAVYFCASGLGYTDTQYFGPGTRLTVL.

The rearrangement uses TRBV19 and TRBJ2-7; TRBD1 agrees at 9 bases. Germline lookup yields CDR1 LNHDA and CDR2 SQIVND (reference sequence). Trimming at V came to 7 bases and at J to 4 bases, leaving 5 bases not matched to a gene. The CDR3 contains 13 residues. CDR3 coding DNA: TGTGCCAGTACTCCGGACAGGGGATACGAGCAGTACTTC. The encoded protein is CASTPDRGYEQYF.

This chain uses TRBV28 with TRBJ1-2; 9 positions agree with TRBD1. With V trimmed by 6 bases and J by 2 bases, 7 bases remained unmatched. Germline CDR1 and CDR2: MDHEN and SYDVKM. The CDR3 extends over 15 amino acids. The CDR3 sequence: CASSRPGTGNYGYTF. CDR3 sequence (DNA): TGTGCCAGCAGCCGCCCTGGGACAGGGAACTATGGCTACACCTTC.

The CDR3 protein is CASSETTGSTDTQYF. In nucleotides, the CDR3 is TGTGCCAGCTCCGAAACGACAGGGAGCACAGATACGCAGTATTTT. This sequence joins TRBV6-6 and TRBJ2-3; 7 bases are a match to TRBD1. V gave up 8 bases and J gave up 0 bases; unmatched junction bases: 8. The germline V gene encodes CDR1 MNHNY and CDR2 SVGAGI (reference sequence). The CDR3 loop spans 15 amino acids.

In its sample, this clone was seen once. The rearrangement uses TRBV13 and TRBJ1-6; no clear D. Looked up from germline, CDR1 is PRHDT and CDR2 is FYEKMQ (reference sequence). The CDR3 is made up of 17 amino acids. The V and J ends lost 4 bases and 0 bases respectively, with 13 bases between them. The CDR3 spells CASSWRPVSSYNSPLHF. The CDR3 DNA follows: TGTGCCAGCAGCTGGCGTCCCGTGAGCTCCTATAATTCACCCCTCCACTTT.

V is TRBV19 and J is TRBJ1-2; no clear D gene. Germline CDR1 LNHDA, CDR2 SQIVND (reference sequence). V dropped 1 base and J dropped 2 bases, with 23 bases sitting between them. This CDR3 comprises 19 residues. The CDR3 reads CASSIGWKGTDYFNYGYTF. The CDR3 nucleotides are TGTGCCAGTAGTATAGGGTGGAAGGGAACAGACTACTTCAACTATGGCTACACCTTC.

This clone was recorded once. The V and J genes are TRBV11-2 and TRBJ2-5; 11 bases match TRBD2. Germline trimming cut 4 bases from V and 9 bases from J; bases unmatched to any gene: 10. Germline V gene data show CDR1 as SGHAT and CDR2 as FQNNGV. The CDR3 consists of 15 residues. CDR3 in amino acids: CASSSRTSGPLPQYF. The CDR3 bases are TGTGCCAGCAGCTCCAGGACTAGCGGGCCGCTTCCCCAGTACTTC.

The V call is TRBV2, the J call TRBJ2-1, with D possibly being TRBD1 (5 bases). This CDR3 comprises 12 residues. The V gene's germline CDR1 is SNHLY and CDR2 FYNNEI. V shed 9 bases and J shed 9 bases, with 15 bases lying between them. The CDR3 reads CASKTQDLEQFF. The CDR3 bases are TGTGCCAGTAAAACACAGGATCTTGAGCAGTTCTTC.

The chain couples TRBV19 to TRBJ1-1; D gene uncertain. Germline values: CDR1 LNHDA, CDR2 SQIVND (reference sequence). The CDR3 loop spans 13 amino acids. Trimming left V 4 bases short and J 5 bases short, with 11 bases between. CDR3 loop: CASSTNPKTEAFF. In DNA form, the CDR3 reads TGTGCCAGTAGTACAAATCCCAAGACTGAAGCTTTCTTT. Based on the CDR3 plus reference TRBV19 and TRBJ1-1, the full variable domain is DGGITQSPKYLFRKEGQNVTLSCEQNLNHDAMYWYRQDPGQGLRLIYYSQIVNDFQKGDIAEGYSVSREKKESFPLTVTSAQKNPTAFYLCASSTNPKTEAFFGQGTRLTVV.

The V and J genes are TRBV9 and TRBJ1-4, with D possibly being TRBD1 (5 bases). Germline lookup yields CDR1 SGDLS and CDR2 YYNGEE. Trimming shortened V by 4 bases and J by 7 bases, and 20 bases separated the two germline ends. There are 16 residues in the CDR3. The DNA for the CDR3 is TGTGCCAGCAGCTCAGAGGGCAGGGTAGTTTCTGAAAAACTGTTTTTT. Residues: CASSSEGRVVSEKLFF.

The gene calls are TRBV19 and TRBJ1-1; TRBD1 matches 8 bases. Per the germline V gene, CDR1 is LNHDA and CDR2 is SQIVND (reference sequence). The V and J ends lost 5 bases and 4 bases, in that order; junction bases with no gene match: 9. The CDR3 has 15 residues. CDR3 sequence: CASSGGRGPVTEAFF. As DNA, the CDR3 is TGTGCCAGTAGTGGCGGCAGGGGGCCGGTCACTGAAGCTTTCTTT.

This clone is a singleton in its sample. The V and J genes are TRBV5-6 and TRBJ1-6; weak D call: TRBD1 (5 bases). The CDR3 has 16 residues. The V gene's germline CDR1 is SGHDT and CDR2 YYEEEE. Trimming stripped 4 bases from V and 4 bases from J, with 15 bases between. The CDR3 DNA sequence: TGTGCCAGCAGCAATGACGCCGGGGGTTATAATTCACCCCTCCACTTT. Its translation is CASSNDAGGYNSPLHF.

The chain has TRBV5-1 and TRBJ2-2; D gene uncertain. The CDR3 is 16 amino acids. The germline V and J ends were trimmed by 1 base and 0 bases, with 10 bases remaining between them. Germline CDR1 and CDR2: SGHRS and YFSETQ. Here the CDR3 DNA reads TGCGCCAGCAGCTTGACAGCCTCGACGAACACCGGGGAGCTGTTTTTT. As protein: CASSLTASTNTGELFF.